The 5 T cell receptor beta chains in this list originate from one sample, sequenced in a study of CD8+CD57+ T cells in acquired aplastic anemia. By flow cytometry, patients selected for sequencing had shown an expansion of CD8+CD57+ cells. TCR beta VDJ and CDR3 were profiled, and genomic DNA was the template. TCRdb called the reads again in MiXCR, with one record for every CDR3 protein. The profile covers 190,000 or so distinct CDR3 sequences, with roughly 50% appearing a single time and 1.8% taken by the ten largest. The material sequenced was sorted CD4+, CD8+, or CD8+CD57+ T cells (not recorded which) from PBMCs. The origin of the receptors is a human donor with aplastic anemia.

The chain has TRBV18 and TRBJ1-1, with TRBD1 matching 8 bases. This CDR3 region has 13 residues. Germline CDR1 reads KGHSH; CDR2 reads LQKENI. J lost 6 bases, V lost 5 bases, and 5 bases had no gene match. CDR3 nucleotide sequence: TGTGCCAGCTCAGTAAGACAGGGGTCTGAAGCTTTCTTT. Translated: CASSVRQGSEAFF.

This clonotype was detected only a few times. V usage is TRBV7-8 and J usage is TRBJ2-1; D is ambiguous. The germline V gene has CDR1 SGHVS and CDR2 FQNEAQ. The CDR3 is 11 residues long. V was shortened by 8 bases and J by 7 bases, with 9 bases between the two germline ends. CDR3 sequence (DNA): TGTGCCAGCGAGGTCCTGAATGAGCAGTTCTTC. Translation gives CASEVLNEQFF. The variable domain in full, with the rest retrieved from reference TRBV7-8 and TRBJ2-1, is GAGVSQSPRYKVAKRGQDVALRCDPISGHVSLFWYQQALGQGPEFLTYFQNEAQLDKSGLPSDRFFAERPEGSVSTLKIQRTQQEDSAVYLCASEVLNEQFFGPGTRLTVL.

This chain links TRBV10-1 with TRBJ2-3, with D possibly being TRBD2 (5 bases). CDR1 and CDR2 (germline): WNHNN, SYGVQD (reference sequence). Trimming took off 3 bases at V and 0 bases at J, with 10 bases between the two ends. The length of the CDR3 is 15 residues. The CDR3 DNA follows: TGCGCCAGCAGTGAAGAGGGAAGAAGCACAGATACGCAGTATTTT. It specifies CASSEEGRSTDTQYF.

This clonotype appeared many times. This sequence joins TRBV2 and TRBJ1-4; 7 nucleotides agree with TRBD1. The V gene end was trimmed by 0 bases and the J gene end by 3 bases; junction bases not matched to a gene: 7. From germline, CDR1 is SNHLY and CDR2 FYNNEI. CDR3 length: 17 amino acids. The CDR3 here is CASSEALRGGPNEKLFF. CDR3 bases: TGTGCCAGCAGTGAAGCGCTTCGAGGGGGCCCTAATGAAAAACTGTTTTTT. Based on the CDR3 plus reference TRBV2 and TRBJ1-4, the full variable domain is EPEVTQTPSHQVTQMGQEVILRCVPISNHLYFYWYRQILGQKVEFLVSFYNNEISEKSEIFDDQFSVERPDGSNFTLKIRSTKLEDSAMYFCASSEALRGGPNEKLFFGSGTQLSVL.

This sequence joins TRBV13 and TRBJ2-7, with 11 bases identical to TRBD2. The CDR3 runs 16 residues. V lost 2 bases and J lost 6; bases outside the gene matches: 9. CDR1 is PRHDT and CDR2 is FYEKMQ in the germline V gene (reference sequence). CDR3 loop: CASSLSLAGAYGEQYF. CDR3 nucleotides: TGTGCCAGCAGCTTATCACTAGCGGGAGCCTACGGCGAGCAGTACTTC.